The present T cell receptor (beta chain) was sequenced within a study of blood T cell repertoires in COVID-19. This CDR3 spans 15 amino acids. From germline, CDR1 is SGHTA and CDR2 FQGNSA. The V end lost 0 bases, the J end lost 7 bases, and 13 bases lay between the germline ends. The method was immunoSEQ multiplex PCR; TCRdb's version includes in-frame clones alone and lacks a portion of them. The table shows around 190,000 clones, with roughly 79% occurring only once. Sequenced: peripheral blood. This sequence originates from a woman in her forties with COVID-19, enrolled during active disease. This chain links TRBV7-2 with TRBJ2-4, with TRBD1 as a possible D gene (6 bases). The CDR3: CASSLAGHKANIQYF. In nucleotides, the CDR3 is TGTGCCAGCAGCTTAGCGGGACACAAAGCCAACATTCAGTACTTC.